This T cell receptor beta chain was documented in a study of blood T cell repertoires in COVID-19. In the original processing: Counts of nucleated cells, estimated from reference gene primer amplification, were obtained. The table came from immunoSEQ multiplex PCR; TCRdb's copy has only in-frame clones and leaves some out. The DNA gave D and trimming, while V, J and clone size come from that table. This sample has 100,000 or so clones, with 90% to 95% found just once. Germline CDR1 is SEHNR and CDR2 is FQNEAQ (reference sequence). V gave up 5 bases and J gave up 0 bases, with 8 bases separating them. CDR3 size: 15 residues.

Sequenced: peripheral blood. The source is a man between 50 and 59 years old with acute or convalescent COVID-19. This chain links TRBV7-9 with TRBJ1-6; D gene unclear. CDR3 DNA: TGTGCCAGCAGCCCAGAGGGCTCCTATAATTCACCCCTCCACTTT. It encodes CASSPEGSYNSPLHF. Based on the CDR3 plus reference TRBV7-9 and TRBJ1-6, the full variable domain is DTGVSQNPRHKITKRGQNVTFRCDPISEHNRLYWYRQTLGQGPEFLTYFQNEAQLEKSRLLSDRFSAERPKGSFSTLEIQRTEQGDSAMYLCASSPEGSYNSPLHFGNGTRLTVT.